This T cell receptor beta chain comes out of a study of blood T cell repertoires in COVID-19 (dated by TCRdb to the early 2020s). Regarding the research as a whole: Collaborator samples came from the United States, Italy and Spain and covered acute and convalescent phases of COVID-19. The dataset comprised deeply sampled blood TCRbeta repertoires from subjects exposed to, actively infected with, or recovered from COVID-19. The repertoires were released in a freely available public database intended as a resource for research on the immune response to SARS-CoV-2. Where available, HLA class I and class II types were taken from metadata supplied by the sample provider and were not determined by assay-based typing. A de-identified subject ID, COVID-19 status, age in years and sex were almost always included in the sample metadata. Samples were obtained from the ongoing ImmuneRACE study (first 160 participants) and from about 1,300 subjects provided by 6 global collaborators. The prospective study material was composed of cDNA or gDNA derived from T cells, B-cell-depleted T cells, or PBMCs.

From the cysteine up to the phenylalanine, the CDR3 has a length of 15 residues. Only CDR3 DNA remains: 45 bases, in frame from the first base. Per the germline V gene, MNHEY is the CDR1 and SVGEGT is the CDR2. Unmatched junction bases come to 7, with V trimmed by 4 bases and J by 2 bases. Broader findings and caveats from the paper: The amount of clinical and demographic metadata varied by source and participant and was provided uncurated.

At one collaborating source in Seattle, patients were enrolled during active infection and were followed longitudinally through the course of disease. Collaborating institutions collected whole blood in K2EDTA tubes following their own protocols. For TCRbeta analysis, collaborators shipped samples in one of three forms: frozen whole blood, isolated PBMCs, or DNA extracted from either of those sample types. A note on this clone: Its cognate antigen has yet to be identified. Base qualities are missing; no much larger clone stands one base away.

TCRbeta CDR3 regions were amplified from genomic DNA by means of the immunoSEQ Assay, a bias-controlled multiplex PCR. The authors' pipeline ran thus. Nucleated cell counts per sample were estimated from amplification of reference gene primers within the assay. To quantify the absolute abundance of each unique TCRbeta CDR3 rearrangement, sequence reads were collapsed and filtered. For each sample, productive Simpson clonality was calculated as the square root of Simpson's diversity index over productive rearrangements. TCRdb carries this immuneACCESS record with in-frame sequences only. Its versions omit some clonotypes, under half of them owing to an unresolved V gene in the studies checked, with the rest unexplained. V and J calls and clone size come straight from that table; D and trimming were deduced from the DNA. The sample table contains about 300,000 clones; only one count was recorded for around 88% of them. 1.5% to 2% of the sample is taken by the ten largest.

The receptor comes from a woman aged 25 to 45 with COVID-19, enrolled during active disease. The sequence joins TRBV6-2 or TRBV6-3 to TRBJ1-2, with 7 bases aligning to TRBD1. Sequences were obtained from peripheral blood. The bases read TGTGCCAGCAGTTTCAAGGGACAGCCAAACTATGGCTACACCTTC. Translated, this is CASSFKGQPNYGYTF.